The next 3 T cell receptor beta chains were all read from a single sample in a study of blood T cell repertoires in COVID-19. TCRdb's copy holds only in-frame clones and misses some; the assay was immunoSEQ multiplex PCR. Among some 110,000 clones listed, approximately 90% were seen once. Sequenced material: peripheral blood. The receptors shown here come from a human donor in a cohort sampled during active COVID-19.

The chain links TRBV4-2 to TRBJ1-1; 12 bases are a match to TRBD1. Germline V gives CDR1 LGHNA, CDR2 YNFKEQ. Unmatched junction bases numbered 7, after V lost 2 bases and J lost 6 bases. The CDR3 runs 16 residues. The CDR3 DNA reads as TGTGCCAGCAGCCAACCTGGGGGACAGGGGGCCGCTGAAGCTTTCTTT. Its protein product is CASSQPGGQGAAEAFF.

The J gene is TRBJ1-4, the V gene TRBV19; a weak D match, TRBD1 (6 bases). CDR3 length: 14 residues. The germline V and J ends were trimmed by 4 bases and 7 bases, with 13 bases remaining between them. Germline V gene data show CDR1 as LNHDA and CDR2 as SQIVND (reference sequence). The CDR3 nucleotides read TGTGCCAGTAGTAAACAGGGTGTCGTTGAAAAACTGTTTTTT. Translating it yields CASSKQGVVEKLFF.

The rearrangement uses TRBV18 and TRBJ1-1; D is ambiguous. The V gene lost 4 bases and the J gene lost 4 bases, with 16 bases spanning the gap. The germline gives CDR1 KGHSH, CDR2 LQKENI. This CDR3 region has 15 residues. In nucleotides, the CDR3 is TGTGCCAGCTCACAGGTTCTGGGTGGCGGCACTGAAGCTTTCTTT. This sequence encodes CASSQVLGGGTEAFF.